Below, 22 T cell receptor beta chains from the same sample are listed, as sequenced in a study of cytomegalovirus exposure and HLA in healthy donors. The PCR had 60 Vbeta and 13 Jbeta primers. Sequencing used immunoSEQ multiplex PCR; TCRdb keeps in-frame clones, though not all of them. The sample has 90,000 to 110,000 clones, roughly 70% seen once. Sequenced input: PBMCs. The receptors here all came from a woman in her sixties or seventies in good health and CMV-seropositive.

The V and J genes are TRBV12-5 and TRBJ1-3, with D perhaps matching TRBD1 (5 bases). The CDR3 contains 14 residues. The germline V gene has CDR1 LGHNT and CDR2 FRNRAP. V was trimmed by 1 base and J by 1 base, leaving 5 bases between them. The CDR3 nucleotides read TGTGCTAGTGGTTTGGACAGGTCTGGAAACACCATATATTTT. Translating it yields CASGLDRSGNTIYF.

The gene calls are TRBV19 and TRBJ1-6; tentative D call: TRBD1 (6 bases). Trimming cost V 9 bases and J 7 bases, with 19 bases left between them. The germline gives CDR1 LNHDA, CDR2 SQIVND (reference sequence). This CDR3 spans 15 amino acids. The chain's CDR3 is CASQATQGTNSPLHF. CDR3 coding DNA: TGTGCCAGCCAGGCGACACAGGGCACGAATTCACCCCTCCACTTT.

The V call is TRBV15, the J call TRBJ1-5; 11 nucleotides agree with TRBD1. The CDR3 is made up of 18 amino acids. The V and J ends lost 0 bases and 1 base, in that order; junction bases with no gene match: 5. Germline V gene lookup returns CDR1 LNHNV and CDR2 YYDKDF (reference sequence). CDR3 region: CATSRDFGQGASNQPQHF. The CDR3 DNA reads as TGTGCCACCAGCAGAGATTTTGGACAGGGGGCGAGCAATCAGCCCCAGCATTTT.

This clone has more than one count but fewer than ten. This chain links TRBV30 with TRBJ1-2; D is uncertain. The ends were cut back, 1 base at V and 5 bases at J, with 14 bases in the middle. Germline V gene data show CDR1 as GTSNPN and CDR2 as SVGIG (reference sequence). The length of the CDR3 is 14 residues. CDR3 loop: CAWSDGRLPYGYTF. CDR3 sequence (DNA): TGTGCCTGGAGTGATGGCCGACTGCCTTATGGCTACACCTTC.

This chain connects TRBV5-1 to TRBJ2-6; D may be TRBD1 (6 bases). This CDR3 is 16 amino acids long. Germline lookup yields CDR1 SGHRS and CDR2 YFSETQ. Trimming removed 3 bases at V and 0 bases at J, with 10 bases between. CDR3 in DNA: TGCGCCAGCAGCTCGGGACACCTCTCTGGGGCCAACGTCCTGACTTTC. Its protein product is CASSSGHLSGANVLTF. Together with reference TRBV5-1 and TRBJ2-6, the CDR3 gives the full variable domain: KAGVTQTPRYLIKTRGQQVTLSCSPISGHRSVSWYQQTPGQGLQFLFEYFSETQRNKGNFPGRFSGRQFSNSRSEMNVSTLELGDSALYLCASSSGHLSGANVLTFGAGSRLTVL.

The chain combines TRBV5-6 with TRBJ1-2; D is undetermined. This CDR3 has 13 residues. From germline, CDR1 is SGHDT and CDR2 YYEEEE. The V gene lost 1 base and the J gene lost 8 bases, with 12 bases spanning the gap. The CDR3 loop is CASSLRSPQGYTF. DNA of the CDR3: TGTGCCAGCAGCTTGAGGAGTCCCCAGGGCTACACCTTC. The complete variable domain, with remaining parts taken from reference TRBV5-6 and TRBJ1-2, reads DAGVTQSPTHLIKTRGQQVTLRCSPKSGHDTVSWYQQALGQGPQFIFQYYEEEERQRGNFPDRFSGHQFPNYSSELNVNALLLGDSALYLCASSLRSPQGYTFGSGTRLTVV.

The chain has TRBV7-9 and TRBJ1-2; no clear D gene. The V gene lost 5 bases and the J gene lost 1 base, with 14 bases spanning the gap. Germline values: CDR1 SEHNR, CDR2 FQNEAQ (reference sequence). The length of the CDR3 is 15 residues. CDR3 amino acids: CASSPPGGINYGYTF. The CDR3 DNA sequence: TGTGCCAGCAGCCCCCCCGGAGGGATTAACTATGGCTACACCTTC.

This clone has just a few counts. The J gene is TRBJ2-2, the V gene TRBV7-9; tentatively, D is TRBD1 (6 bases). Trimming removed 5 bases from V and 2 bases from J, with 9 bases in between. The germline CDR1 and CDR2 sequences are SEHNR and FQNEAQ (reference sequence). CDR3 length: 14 residues. As DNA, the CDR3 is TGTGCCAGCAGCACGGACAGTAACACCGGGGAGCTGTTTTTT. It specifies CASSTDSNTGELFF.

The chain is built from TRBV7-8 and TRBJ1-3; the D gene is possibly TRBD1 (6 bases). This CDR3 contains 17 residues. Germline CDR1 and CDR2: SGHVS and FQNEAQ. Trimming shortened V by 3 bases and J by 0 bases, and 15 bases separated the two germline ends. The CDR3: CASSFSQGSPSGNTIYF. DNA for the CDR3: TGTGCCAGCAGCTTTTCACAGGGCTCGCCCTCTGGAAACACCATATATTTT.

The chain employs TRBV30 and TRBJ1-1; unclear D gene. The germline V gene has CDR1 GTSNPN and CDR2 SVGIG (reference sequence). The CDR3 length is 14 residues. V was cut by 4 bases and J by 7 bases, with 19 bases left in between. The CDR3 DNA reads TGTGCCTGGACCCTAGGAGGGAGTTGGGGTGAAGCTTTCTTT. Its translation: CAWTLGGSWGEAFF.

The chain couples TRBV6-1 to TRBJ2-1; 7 nucleotides agree with TRBD1. Germline V gives CDR1 MNHNS, CDR2 SASEGT. The CDR3 has 15 amino acids. V shed 2 bases, J shed 2 bases, and the junction held 3 bases outside the gene matches. The CDR3 loop reads CASSEPGQTYNEQFF. The CDR3, as DNA: TGTGCCAGCAGTGAACCGGGACAGACCTACAATGAGCAGTTCTTC.

The chain has TRBV5-1 and TRBJ1-1, with D perhaps matching TRBD1 (6 bases). In germline, CDR1 is SGHRS, CDR2 YFSETQ. The germline V and J ends were trimmed by 4 bases and 1 base, with 11 bases remaining between them. CDR3 size: 14 residues. CDR3: CASSGGQQNTEAFF. CDR3 nucleotides: TGCGCCAGCAGCGGGGGACAACAGAACACTGAAGCTTTCTTT.

This clone was picked up one time. CDR3 in DNA: TGTGCCAGCAGTGACGCGGGGAACTACGAGCAGTACTTC. It encodes CASSDAGNYEQYF. The chain joins TRBV14 to TRBJ2-7; a weak D match, TRBD2 (6 bases). Trimming removed 6 bases at V and 3 bases at J, with 12 bases between. The CDR3 covers 13 residues. Germline CDR1 is SGHDN and CDR2 is FVKESK.

The chain links TRBV27 to TRBJ1-2; 8 positions agree with TRBD1. Trimming took 8 bases from V and 4 from J; bases not matched to a gene: 3. Germline assignment: CDR1 MNHEY and CDR2 SMNVEV (reference sequence). The CDR3 is made up of 12 amino acids. CDR3 sequence (DNA): TGTGCCAGCCGAGACAGGGGCTATGGCTACACCTTC. Its translation is CASRDRGYGYTF.

This chain connects TRBV4-1 to TRBJ1-1; 7 bases align to TRBD1. Losses at the gene ends were 0 bases for V and 8 bases for J; bases not matched to a gene: 9. The V gene's germline CDR1 is MGHRA and CDR2 YSYEKL. The CDR3 contains 15 residues. The CDR3: CASSQDPAGGKEAFF. CDR3 DNA sequence: TGCGCCAGCAGCCAAGATCCGGCAGGGGGGAAGGAAGCTTTCTTT.

The chain joins TRBV19 to TRBJ2-3; TRBD1 aligns across 8 bases. Germline V gene data show CDR1 as LNHDA and CDR2 as SQIVND (reference sequence). The CDR3 has 16 amino acids. The V and J ends lost 3 bases and 1 base, in that order; junction bases with no gene match: 6. The CDR3 DNA reads TGTGCCAGTAGTATCCCTCCGGGACAGGGCACAGATACGCAGTATTTT. Its protein is CASSIPPGQGTDTQYF.

The chain combines TRBV6-5 with TRBJ2-1; D is perhaps TRBD2 (7 bases). CDR3 length equals 15 residues. CDR1 is MNHEY, CDR2 SVGAGI, per germline. V was clipped by 5 bases and J by 5 bases, with 16 bases between them. The CDR3 protein is CASSPRGAGNNEQFF. DNA of the CDR3: TGTGCCAGCAGTCCCCGGGGGGCCGGGAACAATGAGCAGTTCTTC.

The genes are TRBV7-2 and TRBJ1-2; 11 bases map to TRBD1. Germline V CDR1 and CDR2: SGHTA, FQGNSA. This CDR3 contains 14 residues. Trimming removed 5 bases from V and 5 bases from J; junction bases left unmatched: 4. The CDR3 protein is CASSPGTGGYGYTF. The CDR3 DNA follows: TGTGCCAGCAGCCCCGGGACAGGGGGATATGGCTACACCTTC.

About this clone itself: The sample holds other DNA sequences that translate to the same CDR3. This chain uses TRBV6-5 with TRBJ1-1; maybe TRBD1 (5 bases). V lost 6 bases to trimming and J lost 1 base, with 9 bases between them. In germline, CDR1 is MNHEY, CDR2 SVGAGI. CDR3 length equals 13 residues. CDR3 DNA: TGTGCCAGCAGACAAACAGGGAACACTGAAGCTTTCTTT. It yields the protein CASRQTGNTEAFF.

V and J are TRBV6-5 and TRBJ1-1; maybe TRBD1 (5 bases). The CDR3 runs 13 residues. Trimming pared 5 bases from V and 0 bases from J, leaving 7 bases between. Germline assignment: CDR1 MNHEY and CDR2 SVGAGI. The CDR3 sequence: CASSKTVNTEAFF. The CDR3 DNA reads TGTGCCAGCAGTAAGACAGTGAACACTGAAGCTTTCTTT.

This clone has more than one count but fewer than ten. The gene calls are TRBV2 and TRBJ1-6, with D perhaps matching TRBD1 (6 bases). The CDR3 sequence is 14 residues long. Germline loops: CDR1 SNHLY, CDR2 FYNNEI. V was pared by 4 bases and J by 8 bases, with 12 bases between. CDR3 sequence (DNA): TGTGCCAGCAGTGCCTACAGGGCGGATTCACCCCTCCACTTT. It codes for CASSAYRADSPLHF.

This clone was counted only a few times. The chain joins TRBV25-1 to TRBJ1-2; the D is unclear. CDR1 and CDR2 from the germline V gene are MGHDK and SYGVNS. V lost 3 bases, J lost 1 base, and 12 bases lay in between. This CDR3 has 15 amino acids. DNA of the CDR3: TGTGCCAGCAGTGAGAGCTGGGCCGGTAACTATGGCTACACCTTC. Translated: CASSESWAGNYGYTF.